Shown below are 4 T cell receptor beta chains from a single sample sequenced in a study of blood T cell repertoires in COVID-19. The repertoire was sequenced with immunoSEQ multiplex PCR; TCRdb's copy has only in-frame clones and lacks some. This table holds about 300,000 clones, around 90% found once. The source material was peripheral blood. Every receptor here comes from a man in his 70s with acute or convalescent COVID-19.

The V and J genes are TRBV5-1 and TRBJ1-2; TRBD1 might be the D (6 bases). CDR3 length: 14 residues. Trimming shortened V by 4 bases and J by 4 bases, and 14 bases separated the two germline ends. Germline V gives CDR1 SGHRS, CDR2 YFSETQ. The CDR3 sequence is CASSTHRESYGYTF. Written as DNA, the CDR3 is TGCGCCAGCAGCACCCACAGGGAGAGCTATGGCTACACCTTC. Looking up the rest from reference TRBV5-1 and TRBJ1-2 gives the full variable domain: KAGVTQTPRYLIKTRGQQVTLSCSPISGHRSVSWYQQTPGQGLQFLFEYFSETQRNKGNFPGRFSGRQFSNSRSEMNVSTLELGDSALYLCASSTHRESYGYTFGSGTRLTVV.

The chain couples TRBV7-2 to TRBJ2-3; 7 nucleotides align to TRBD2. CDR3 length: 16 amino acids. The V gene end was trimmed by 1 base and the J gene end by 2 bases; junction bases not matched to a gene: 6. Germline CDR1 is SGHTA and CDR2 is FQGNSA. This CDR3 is CASSLGVRGNTDTQYF. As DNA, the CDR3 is TGTGCCAGCAGCTTAGGGGTGCGGGGGAACACAGATACGCAGTATTTT.

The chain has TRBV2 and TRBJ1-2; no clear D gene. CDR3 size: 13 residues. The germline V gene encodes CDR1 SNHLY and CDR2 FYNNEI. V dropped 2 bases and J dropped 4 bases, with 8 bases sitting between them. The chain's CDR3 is CASSERHLYGYTF. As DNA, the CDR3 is TGTGCCAGCAGTGAAAGACACCTCTATGGCTACACCTTC.

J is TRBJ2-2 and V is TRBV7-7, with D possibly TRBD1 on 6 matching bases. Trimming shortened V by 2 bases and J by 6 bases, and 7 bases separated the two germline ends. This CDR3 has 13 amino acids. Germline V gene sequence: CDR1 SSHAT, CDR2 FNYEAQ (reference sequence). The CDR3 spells CASSLSGAGELFF. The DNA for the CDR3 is TGTGCCAGCAGCTTATCAGGGGCCGGGGAGCTGTTTTTT.